The 8 T cell receptor beta chains reported below all come from one sample, sequenced in a study of shared clonotypes between healthy human individuals (TCRdb year 2020). The library was generated by the immunoSEQ multiplex PCR assay. Here the immuneACCESS table is served through TCRdb, limited to in-frame sequences with V and J called. Missing clones are a known gap in these copies; in checked studies unresolved V genes cover under half, and the rest lacks a known reason. Here the sample has about 1.1 million clones; 60% to 80% occur a single time. The top ten hold 0.85% to 1% of the sample. Sequencing used memory CD4+ T cells from PBMCs. The cell subset or site label for this specimen denotes: CD45RA-negative fraction. Every receptor here comes from a man younger than 35 in good health. Some clones in this sample may be carry-over from other donors' samples.

V and J are TRBV7-2 and TRBJ2-2; 9 bases match TRBD2. The CDR3 runs 16 residues. Germline-derived CDR1 and CDR2 are SGHTA and FQGNSA. Losses at the gene ends were 5 bases for V and 3 bases for J; bases not matched to a gene: 7. The DNA of the CDR3 is TGTGCCAGCAGCCAGGCGACTAGCGGATACACCGGGGAGCTGTTTTTT. Amino acid sequence: CASSQATSGYTGELFF. Full variable domain (missing parts from reference TRBV7-2 and TRBJ2-2): GAGVSQSPSNKVTEKGKDVELRCDPISGHTALYWYRQSLGQGLEFLIYFQGNSAPDKSGLPSDRFSAERTGGSVSTLTIQRTQQEDSAVYLCASSQATSGYTGELFFGEGSRLTVL.

The chain carries TRBV28 and TRBJ1-2, with D hard to call. CDR3 size: 15 residues. From germline, CDR1 is MDHEN and CDR2 SYDVKM. V lost 7 bases to trimming and J lost 1 base, with 16 bases between them. CDR3 DNA: TGTGCCAGCACTGTGGGGTCGGGGATTAACTATGGCTACACCTTC. Its translation is CASTVGSGINYGYTF.

The chain is built from TRBV2 and TRBJ1-5; D is uncertain. Germline V CDR1 and CDR2: SNHLY, FYNNEI. V dropped 4 bases and J dropped 9 bases, with 19 bases sitting between them. The CDR3 covers 15 residues. The CDR3 region has the DNA TGTGCCAGCAGTGGGGGTGTGACACGTAAGGGGCCCCAGCATTTT. Protein sequence: CASSGGVTRKGPQHF.

The chain uses TRBV29-1 and TRBJ1-2; no clear D gene. This CDR3 contains 12 residues. Trimming took off 7 bases at V and 0 bases at J, with 9 bases between the two ends. Germline-derived CDR1 and CDR2 are SQVTM and ANQGSEA. The CDR3 coding sequence is TGCAGCGCCCAACAAGCTAACTATGGCTACACCTTC. It translates to CSAQQANYGYTF.

The V gene is TRBV7-9, the J gene TRBJ2-3; no definite D call. Trimming took 1 base from V and 1 from J, leaving 12 bases between them. The CDR3 is 16 residues long. CDR1 SEHNR and CDR2 FQNEAQ come from the germline V gene (reference sequence). The CDR3, as DNA: TGTGCCAGCAGCTTAGGTCCGGCGGCGGGCACAGATACGCAGTATTTT. Its translation: CASSLGPAAGTDTQYF.

The chain is built from TRBV7-3 and TRBJ2-2; no definite D call. Trimming cost V 1 base and J 4 bases, with 7 bases left between them. The CDR3 loop spans 14 amino acids. Germline V gene sequence: CDR1 SGHTA, CDR2 FQGTGA. Here the CDR3 reads CASSLSAATGELFF. CDR3 nucleotide sequence: TGTGCCAGCAGCTTAAGCGCGGCCACCGGGGAGCTGTTTTTT. The variable domain in full, with the rest retrieved from reference TRBV7-3 and TRBJ2-2, is GAGVSQTPSNKVTEKGKYVELRCDPISGHTALYWYRQSLGQGPEFLIYFQGTGAADDSGLPNDRFFAVRPEGSVSTLKIQRTERGDSAVYLCASSLSAATGELFFGEGSRLTVL.

The V call is TRBV4-2, the J call TRBJ2-6, with D possibly being TRBD1 (5 bases). Germline CDR1 LGHNA, CDR2 YNFKEQ. The V and J ends lost 4 bases and 0 bases respectively, with 10 bases between them. This CDR3 has 16 amino acids. The CDR3 DNA reads as TGTGCCAGCAGCCTGACGACAGTCTCTGGGGCCAACGTCCTGACTTTC. It yields the protein CASSLTTVSGANVLTF.

This clone has only a few counts. The chain has TRBV7-2 and TRBJ1-5; D is ambiguous. There are 14 residues in the CDR3. The V end lost 2 bases, the J end lost 5 bases, and 10 bases lay between the germline ends. The germline CDR1 and CDR2 sequences are SGHTA and FQGNSA. The CDR3 DNA follows: TGTGCCAGCAGCTTAATAGGGAAGTATCAGCCCCAGCATTTT. This codes for CASSLIGKYQPQHF.